Sequencing of this T cell receptor beta chain was carried out in a study of control samples from healthy donors and cancer patients. The germline CDR1 and CDR2 sequences are LNHDA and SQIVND (reference sequence). Trimming at V came to 6 bases and at J to 6 bases, leaving 8 bases not matched to a gene. The CDR3 spans 14 residues. The method was immunoSEQ multiplex PCR; TCRdb's version includes in-frame clones alone and lacks a portion of them. The sample carries about 45,000 clones, approximately 70% recorded once. The sample taken for sequencing was formalin-fixed, paraffin-embedded tissue. This TCR derives from a male donor with melanoma. V and J are TRBV19 and TRBJ2-7, with 10 bases matching TRBD1. The CDR3 DNA reads as TGTGCCAGTAGCCTCCGGGGGGACAGGGGCGAGCAGTACTTC. Encoded protein: CASSLRGDRGEQYF.